Detailed here is one T cell receptor (beta chain). TCRdb redid the calling of the 5' RACE reads with MiXCR, one entry per CDR3 protein. The table lists about 240,000 distinct CDR3 sequences, 7.5% to 10% of them singletons. These data come from a study of T-cell memory formation after mild COVID-19. The sequence was collected from a man younger than 30 who had mild COVID-19 (a few samples of this study predate the infection). Cell type and time point are not known. Sequences were obtained from PBMCs or a T cell subset sorted from them (not recorded which).

CDR3 protein: CASSYSGTSGVETQYF. The CDR3 DNA reads TGTGCCAGCAGTTACTCCGGGACTAGCGGGGTGGAGACCCAGTACTTC. V is TRBV6-5 and J is TRBJ2-5; the match to TRBD2 covers 13 bases. The CDR3 covers 16 residues. The germline V gene has CDR1 MNHEY and CDR2 SVGAGI. With 0 bases clipped from V and 5 bases from J, the junction kept 3 bases outside the gene matches.